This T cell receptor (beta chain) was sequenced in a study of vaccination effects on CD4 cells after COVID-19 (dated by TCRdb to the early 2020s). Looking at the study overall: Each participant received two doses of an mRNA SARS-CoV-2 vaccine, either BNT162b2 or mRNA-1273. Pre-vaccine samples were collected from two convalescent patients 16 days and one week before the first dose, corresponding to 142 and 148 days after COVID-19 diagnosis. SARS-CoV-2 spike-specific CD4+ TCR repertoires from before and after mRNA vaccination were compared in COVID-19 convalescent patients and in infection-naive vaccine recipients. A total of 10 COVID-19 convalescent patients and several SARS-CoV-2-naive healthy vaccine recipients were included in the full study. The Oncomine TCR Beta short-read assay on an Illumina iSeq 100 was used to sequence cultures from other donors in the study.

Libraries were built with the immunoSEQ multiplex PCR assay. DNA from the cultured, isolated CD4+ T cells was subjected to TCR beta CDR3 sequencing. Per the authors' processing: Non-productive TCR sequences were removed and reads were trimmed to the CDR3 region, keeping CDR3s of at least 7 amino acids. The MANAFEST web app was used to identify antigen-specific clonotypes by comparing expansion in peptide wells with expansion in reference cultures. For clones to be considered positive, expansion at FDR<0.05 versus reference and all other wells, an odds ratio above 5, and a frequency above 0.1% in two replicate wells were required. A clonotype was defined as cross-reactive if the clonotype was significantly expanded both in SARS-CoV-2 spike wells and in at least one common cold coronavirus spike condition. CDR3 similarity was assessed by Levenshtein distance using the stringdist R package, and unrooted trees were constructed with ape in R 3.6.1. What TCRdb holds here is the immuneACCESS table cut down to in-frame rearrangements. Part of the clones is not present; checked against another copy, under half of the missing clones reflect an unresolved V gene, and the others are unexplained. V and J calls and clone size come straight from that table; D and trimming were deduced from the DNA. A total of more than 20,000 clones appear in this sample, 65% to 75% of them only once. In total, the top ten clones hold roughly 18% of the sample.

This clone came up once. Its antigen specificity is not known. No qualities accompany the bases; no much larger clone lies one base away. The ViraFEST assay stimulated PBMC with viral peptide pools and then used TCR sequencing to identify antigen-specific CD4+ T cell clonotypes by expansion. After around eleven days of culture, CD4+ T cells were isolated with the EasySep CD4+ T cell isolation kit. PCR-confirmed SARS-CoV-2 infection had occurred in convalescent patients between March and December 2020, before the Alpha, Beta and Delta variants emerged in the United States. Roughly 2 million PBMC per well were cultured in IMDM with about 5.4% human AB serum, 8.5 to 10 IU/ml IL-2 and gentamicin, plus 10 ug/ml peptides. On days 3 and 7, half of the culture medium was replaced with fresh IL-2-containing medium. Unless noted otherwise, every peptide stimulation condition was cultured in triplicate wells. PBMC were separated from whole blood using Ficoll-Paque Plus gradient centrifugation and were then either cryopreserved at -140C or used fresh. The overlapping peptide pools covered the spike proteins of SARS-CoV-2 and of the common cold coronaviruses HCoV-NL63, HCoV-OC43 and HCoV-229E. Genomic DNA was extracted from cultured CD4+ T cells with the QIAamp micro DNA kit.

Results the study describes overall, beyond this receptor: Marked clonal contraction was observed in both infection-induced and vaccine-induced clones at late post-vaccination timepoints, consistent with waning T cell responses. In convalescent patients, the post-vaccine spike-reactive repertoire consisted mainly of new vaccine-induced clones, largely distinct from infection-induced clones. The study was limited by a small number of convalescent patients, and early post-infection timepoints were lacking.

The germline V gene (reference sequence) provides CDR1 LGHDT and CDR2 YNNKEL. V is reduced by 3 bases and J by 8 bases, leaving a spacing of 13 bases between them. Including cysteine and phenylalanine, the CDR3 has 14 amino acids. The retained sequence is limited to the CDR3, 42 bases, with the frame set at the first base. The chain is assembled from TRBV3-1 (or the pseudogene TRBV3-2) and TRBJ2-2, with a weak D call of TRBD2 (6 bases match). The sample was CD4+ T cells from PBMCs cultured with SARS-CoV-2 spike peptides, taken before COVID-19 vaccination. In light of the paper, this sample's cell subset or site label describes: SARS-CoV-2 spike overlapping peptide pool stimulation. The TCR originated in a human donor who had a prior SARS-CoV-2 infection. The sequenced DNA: TGTGCCAGCAGCCAGGCGGGGACGGTGGGGGAGCTGTTTTTT. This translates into CASSQAGTVGELFF.